This TCR beta chain was identified in a study of shared clonotypes between healthy human individuals. Study-level background: The people who gave samples were a couple of women and three men aged 18 to 49. The study used three CD4 naive, three CD4 memory, two CD8 naive and one CD8 memory plate per donor. General study points: Rarefaction curves obtained for sorted subsets showed sequencing incomplete despite large depth.

Clones were read by immunoSEQ multiplex PCR, and TCRdb kept only the in-frame ones, dropping some. The sample has 2 million to 3 million clones; approximately 94% are singletons. On this clone: The antigen remains undetermined.

Germline CDR1 reads MDHEN; CDR2 reads SYDVKM. The CDR3 totals 14 residues. The germline V and J ends were trimmed by 5 bases and 3 bases, with 14 bases remaining between them. This chain joins TRBV28 and TRBJ2-7; tentative D call: TRBD1 (5 bases). Sequencing used naive CD4+ T cells from PBMCs. Subset specified: CD45RA+ positively selected. The sequence was obtained from a man aged 18 to 29 in good health. Some clones in this sample may be carry-over from other donors' samples. In DNA, the CDR3 is TGTGCCAGCAGTCCGCCCGGACAAAACTACGAGCAGTACTTC. Its translation: CASSPPGQNYEQYF.